The clone carrying this T cell receptor (beta chain) was counted a few times. The antigen is unknown. The data were taken from a study of T cell responses to AZD1222 COVID-19 vaccine. Whole-study results and caveats: Unmutated regions of variants are reportedly targeted by nearly half of spike-specific TCRs. Seropositive at baseline were only six AZD1222 recipients.

Germline loops: CDR1 SNHLY, CDR2 FYNNEI. Between the trimmed V and J ends, which lost 1 base and 2 bases, there was a span of 8 bases. There are 15 residues in the CDR3. Libraries were prepared by immunoSEQ multiplex PCR; TCRdb keeps only in-frame clonotypes and omits some of them. The table records more than 150,000 clones, 92% of them present only once. The sequence derives from an adult who received the AZD1222 COVID-19 vaccine. Sequenced here: peripheral blood, sampled 28 days after the second AZD1222 dose. The V gene is TRBV2, the J gene TRBJ2-2, with D hard to call. The CDR3 region is CASSEVEINTGELFF. The CDR3 DNA follows: TGTGCCAGCAGTGAAGTGGAGATAAACACCGGGGAGCTGTTTTTT.